This T cell receptor (beta chain) was profiled in a study of T-cell reconstitution after alpha-beta-depleted transplantation in children. Germline V CDR1 and CDR2: MNHEY, SMNVEV (reference sequence). V was trimmed by 0 bases and J by 8 bases, leaving 8 bases between them. CDR3 length: 13 residues. This sample's TCRbeta library carried unique molecular identifier barcodes. One entry per CDR3 protein results from TCRdb running MiXCR on the PCR reads. The sample shows about 640,000 distinct CDR3 sequences, 15% to 20% of them seen only once. The chain is built from TRBV27 and TRBJ2-1; D is possibly TRBD1 (6 bases). The material was PBMCs from the stem cell graft donor, obtained from the stem cell graft. This clonotype was obtained from a human donor who donated a stem cell graft to a child with acute myeloid leukemia. The CDR3 spells CASSLSQGHEQFF. The CDR3 DNA reads as TGTGCCAGCAGTTTATCACAGGGCCATGAGCAGTTCTTC.